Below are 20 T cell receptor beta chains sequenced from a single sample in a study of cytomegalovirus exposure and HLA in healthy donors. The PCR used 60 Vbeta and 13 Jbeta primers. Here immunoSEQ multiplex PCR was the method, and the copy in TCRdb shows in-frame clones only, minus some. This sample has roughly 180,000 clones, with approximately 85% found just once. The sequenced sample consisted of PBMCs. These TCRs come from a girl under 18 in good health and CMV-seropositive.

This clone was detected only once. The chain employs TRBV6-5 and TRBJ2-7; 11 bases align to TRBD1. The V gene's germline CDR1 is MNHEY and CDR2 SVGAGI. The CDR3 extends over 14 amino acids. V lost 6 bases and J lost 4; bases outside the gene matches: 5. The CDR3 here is CASRGGQGVYEQYF. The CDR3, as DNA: TGTGCCAGCAGGGGGGGACAGGGGGTATACGAGCAGTACTTC.

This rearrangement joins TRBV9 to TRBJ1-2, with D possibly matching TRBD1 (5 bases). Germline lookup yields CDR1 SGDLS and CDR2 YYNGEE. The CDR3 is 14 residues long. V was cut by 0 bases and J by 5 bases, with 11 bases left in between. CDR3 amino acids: CASSVDAGLYGYTF. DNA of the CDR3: TGTGCCAGCAGCGTAGACGCAGGGTTATATGGCTACACCTTC.

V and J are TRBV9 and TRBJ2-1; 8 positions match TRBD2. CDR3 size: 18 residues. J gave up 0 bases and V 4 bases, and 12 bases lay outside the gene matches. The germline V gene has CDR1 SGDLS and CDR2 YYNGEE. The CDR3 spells CASSPLGTRPSSYNEQFF. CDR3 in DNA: TGTGCCAGCAGCCCCCTTGGGACTAGGCCGAGCTCCTACAATGAGCAGTTCTTC.

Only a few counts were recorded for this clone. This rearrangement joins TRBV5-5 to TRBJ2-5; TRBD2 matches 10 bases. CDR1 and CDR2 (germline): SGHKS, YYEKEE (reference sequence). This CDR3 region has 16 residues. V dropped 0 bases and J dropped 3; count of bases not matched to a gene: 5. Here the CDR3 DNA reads TGTGCCAGCAGCTTGGTGGGGGGACTAGCGAAAGAGACCCAGTACTTC. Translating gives CASSLVGGLAKETQYF.

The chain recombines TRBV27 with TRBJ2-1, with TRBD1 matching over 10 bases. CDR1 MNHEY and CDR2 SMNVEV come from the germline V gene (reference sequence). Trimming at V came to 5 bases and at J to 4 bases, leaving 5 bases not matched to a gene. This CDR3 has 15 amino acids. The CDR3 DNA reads TGTGCCAGCAGTCTGGGACAGGGGACTTACAATGAGCAGTTCTTC. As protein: CASSLGQGTYNEQFF.

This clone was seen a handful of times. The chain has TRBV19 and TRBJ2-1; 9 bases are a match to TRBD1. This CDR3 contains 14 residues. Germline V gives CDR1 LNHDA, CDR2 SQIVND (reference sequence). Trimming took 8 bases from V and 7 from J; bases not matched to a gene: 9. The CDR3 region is CASDPGTGQNEQFF. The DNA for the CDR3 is TGTGCCAGTGATCCCGGGACAGGGCAGAATGAGCAGTTCTTC.

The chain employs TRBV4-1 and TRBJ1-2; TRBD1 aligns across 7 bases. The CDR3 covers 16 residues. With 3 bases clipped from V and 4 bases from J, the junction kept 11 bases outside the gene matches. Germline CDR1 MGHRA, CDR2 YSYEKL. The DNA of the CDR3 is TGCGCCAGCAGCCAGGTGCCCCAGGGGGAAGGCTATGGCTACACCTTC. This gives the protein CASSQVPQGEGYGYTF.

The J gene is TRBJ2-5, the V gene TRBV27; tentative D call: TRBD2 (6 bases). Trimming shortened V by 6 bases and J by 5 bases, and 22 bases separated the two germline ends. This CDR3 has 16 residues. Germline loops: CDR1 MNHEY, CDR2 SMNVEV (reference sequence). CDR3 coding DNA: TGTGCCAGCAGAGCTCGCGGGACGGACCTGGGCGAGACCCAGTACTTC. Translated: CASRARGTDLGETQYF.

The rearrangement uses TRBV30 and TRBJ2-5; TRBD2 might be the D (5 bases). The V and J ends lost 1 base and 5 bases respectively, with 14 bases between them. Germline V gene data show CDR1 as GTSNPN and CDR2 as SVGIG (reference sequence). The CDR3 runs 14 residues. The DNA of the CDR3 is TGTGCCTGGAGTGCTAACTTACGAGGGGAGACCCAGTACTTC. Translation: CAWSANLRGETQYF.

The CDR3 reads CASSVFSSEQFF. As DNA, the CDR3 is TGTGCCAGCAGCGTATTTTCCTCTGAGCAGTTCTTC. The chain recombines TRBV9 with TRBJ2-1; no definite D call. The CDR3 totals 12 residues. CDR1 and CDR2 from the germline V gene are SGDLS and YYNGEE. The V gene lost 1 base and the J gene lost 9 bases, with 8 bases spanning the gap.

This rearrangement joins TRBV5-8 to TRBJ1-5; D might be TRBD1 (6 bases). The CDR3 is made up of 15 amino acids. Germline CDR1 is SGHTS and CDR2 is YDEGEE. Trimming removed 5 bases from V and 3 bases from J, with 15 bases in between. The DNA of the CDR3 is TGTGCCAGCAGGTCACGGCGGACAGACAATCAGCCCCAGCATTTT. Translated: CASRSRRTDNQPQHF.

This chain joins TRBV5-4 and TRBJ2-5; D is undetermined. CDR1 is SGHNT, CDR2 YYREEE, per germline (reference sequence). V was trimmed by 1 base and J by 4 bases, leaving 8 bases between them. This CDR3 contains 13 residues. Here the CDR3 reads CASSLRVGETQYF. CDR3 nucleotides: TGTGCCAGCAGCTTGCGGGTGGGAGAGACCCAGTACTTC.

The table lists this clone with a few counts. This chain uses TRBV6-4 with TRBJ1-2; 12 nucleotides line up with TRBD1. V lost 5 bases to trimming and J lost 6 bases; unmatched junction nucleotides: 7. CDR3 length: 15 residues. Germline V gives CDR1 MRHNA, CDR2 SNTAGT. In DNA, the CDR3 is TGTGCCAGCAGTATGACCGGGACAGGGGGCGATGGCTACACCTTC. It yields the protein CASSMTGTGGDGYTF.

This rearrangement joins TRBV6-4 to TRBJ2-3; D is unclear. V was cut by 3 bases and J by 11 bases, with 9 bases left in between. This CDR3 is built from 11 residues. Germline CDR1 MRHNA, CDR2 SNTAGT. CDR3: CASSDGAKQYF. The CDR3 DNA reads TGTGCCAGCAGTGATGGAGCTAAGCAGTATTTT.

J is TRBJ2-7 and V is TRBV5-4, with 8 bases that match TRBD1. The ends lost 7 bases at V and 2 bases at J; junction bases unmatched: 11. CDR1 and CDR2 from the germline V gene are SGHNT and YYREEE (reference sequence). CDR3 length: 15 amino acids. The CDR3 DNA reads TGTGCCAGCTCTTGGAACTTGGACAGGGCCTACGAGCAGTACTTC. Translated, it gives CASSWNLDRAYEQYF.

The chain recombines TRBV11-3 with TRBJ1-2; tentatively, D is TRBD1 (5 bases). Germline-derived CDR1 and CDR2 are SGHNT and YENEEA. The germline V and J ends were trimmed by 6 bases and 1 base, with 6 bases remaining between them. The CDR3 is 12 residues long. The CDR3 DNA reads TGTGCCAGCAGGGACAATAACTATGGCTACACCTTC. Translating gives CASRDNNYGYTF.

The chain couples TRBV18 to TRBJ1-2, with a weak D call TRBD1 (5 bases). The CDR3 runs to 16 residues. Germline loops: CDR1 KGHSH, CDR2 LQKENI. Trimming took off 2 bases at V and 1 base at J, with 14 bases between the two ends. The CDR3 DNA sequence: TGTGCCAGCTCACCAGACAAGACAGTCCGTAACTATGGCTACACCTTC. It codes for CASSPDKTVRNYGYTF.

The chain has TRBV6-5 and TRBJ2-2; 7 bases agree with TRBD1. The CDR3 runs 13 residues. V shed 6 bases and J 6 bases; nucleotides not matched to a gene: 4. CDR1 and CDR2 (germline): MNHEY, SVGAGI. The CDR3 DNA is TGTGCCAGCAGCACTCAGGGGGCCGGGGAGCTGTTTTTT. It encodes CASSTQGAGELFF.

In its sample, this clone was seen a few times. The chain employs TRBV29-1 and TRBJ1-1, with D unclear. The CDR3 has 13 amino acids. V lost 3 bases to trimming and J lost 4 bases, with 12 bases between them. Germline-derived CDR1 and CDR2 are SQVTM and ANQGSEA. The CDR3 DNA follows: TGCAGCGTTGATGGGGAGGGCGGCACTGAAGCTTTCTTT. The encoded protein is CSVDGEGGTEAFF. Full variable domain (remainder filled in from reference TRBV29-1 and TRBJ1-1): SAVISQKPSRDICQRGTSLTIQCQVDSQVTMMFWYRQQPGQSLTLIATANQGSEATYESGFVIDKFPISRPNLTFSTLTVSNMSPEDSSIYLCSVDGEGGTEAFFGQGTRLTVV.

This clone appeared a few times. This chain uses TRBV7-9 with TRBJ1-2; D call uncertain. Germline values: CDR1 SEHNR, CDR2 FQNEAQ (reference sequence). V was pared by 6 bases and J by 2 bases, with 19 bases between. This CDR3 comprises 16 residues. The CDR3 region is CASSLRAPLPNYGYTF. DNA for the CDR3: TGTGCCAGCAGTTTAAGAGCCCCCCTCCCCAACTATGGCTACACCTTC.